The clone carrying this T cell receptor (beta chain) has only a few counts. Antigen specificity is unknown. Through template switching, a universal primer site was introduced, and the cDNA contained unique molecular identifiers. TCRdb analysed the 5' RACE reads with MiXCR anew, one entry per CDR3 protein. The data hold around 220,000 distinct CDR3 sequences, with roughly 10% observed a single time. The sample belongs to a study of identical twins. Findings and caveats of the study: The same donors were not followed; conclusions instead depended on cross-sectional statistical analysis. Monozygotic twin pairs showed more out-of-frame TCR alpha sharing than models estimated. Sequences that were out-of-frame, alpha and twin-shared displayed an excess of low generation probability.

The clonotype was recovered from a man between 45 and 60 years old in good health. Sequencing input: memory T cells sorted from blood.

The CDR3 DNA reads TGCAGTGCTAGAGGGGTCCTATCGGGGGAGGGGCATGAGCAGTTCTTC. It yields the protein CSARGVLSGEGHEQFF. The rearrangement joins TRBV20-1 to TRBJ2-1; 7 bases fit TRBD2. CDR1 and CDR2 (germline): DFQATT, SNEGSKA (reference sequence). Unmatched junction bases numbered 14, after V lost 1 base and J lost 8 bases. This CDR3 is 16 amino acids long.